The 9 T cell receptor beta chains below come from one sample, sequenced in a study of blood T cell repertoires in COVID-19. Generated by immunoSEQ multiplex PCR, the TCRdb table keeps only in-frame clones and is missing some. The sample lists about 130,000 clones, around 89% occurring once. Sequencing was done on a sample of peripheral blood. The receptor source for this set is a man between 60 and 75 years old with COVID-19, enrolled during active disease.

Here the CDR3 reads CASSPRPSTQGTQYF. The CDR3 bases are TGCGCCAGCAGCCCCCGACCCTCCACACAGGGTACGCAGTATTTT. The chain is built from TRBV4-3 and TRBJ2-3; tentative D call: TRBD1 (6 bases). Germline CDR1 is LGHNA and CDR2 is YSLEER. The CDR3 totals 15 residues. V was clipped by 4 bases and J by 8 bases, with 19 bases between them.

This clone was seen once. The chain recombines TRBV4-2 with TRBJ2-2, with a tentative D call TRBD2 (6 bases). The CDR3 has 18 amino acids. Germline CDR1 LGHNA, CDR2 YNFKEQ. Trimming took 2 bases from V and 4 from J, leaving 20 bases between them. The CDR3 protein is CASSQPGGREWVTGELFF. CDR3 coding DNA: TGTGCCAGCAGCCAACCCGGGGGACGGGAGTGGGTCACCGGGGAGCTGTTTTTT.

The V call is TRBV6-1, the J call TRBJ2-1; 7 positions agree with TRBD1. The V gene end was trimmed by 3 bases and the J gene end by 8 bases; junction bases not matched to a gene: 10. The CDR3 covers 15 residues. The V gene's germline CDR1 is MNHNS and CDR2 SASEGT. DNA of the CDR3: TGTGCCAGCAGTGAGGGGACAGTTGGCTGGTATGAGCAGTTCTTC. Translated, it gives CASSEGTVGWYEQFF.

The chain recombines TRBV6-5 with TRBJ1-4, with D possibly being TRBD1 (5 bases). Germline V lookup: CDR1 MNHEY, CDR2 SVGAGI. With 7 bases removed from V and 7 bases from J, the gap between germline ends came to 16 bases. This CDR3 has 14 amino acids. The CDR3 nucleotides are TGTGCCAGCAACCCTGTCGCACAGGCTGAAAAACTGTTTTTT. Translation: CASNPVAQAEKLFF.

The J gene is TRBJ1-3, the V gene TRBV18, with D perhaps TRBD1 (6 bases). Trimming cost V 1 base and J 2 bases, with 9 bases left between them. Germline V gives CDR1 KGHSH, CDR2 LQKENI. The length of the CDR3 is 15 residues. The CDR3 coding sequence is TGTGCCAGCTCACCACAGGGGGTTCCTGGAAACACCATATATTTT. It is translated as CASSPQGVPGNTIYF.

The CDR3 here is CAWTLGLSGVSGNTIYF. The CDR3 DNA reads as TGTGCCTGGACCCTAGGGCTATCAGGGGTCTCTGGAAACACCATATATTTT. This chain uses TRBV30 with TRBJ1-3; D might be TRBD1 (6 bases). This CDR3 is 17 amino acids long. The V end lost 4 bases, the J end lost 0 bases, and 19 bases lay between the germline ends. Germline CDR1 is GTSNPN and CDR2 is SVGIG (reference sequence).

This chain joins TRBV4-2 and TRBJ2-7; 11 bases fit TRBD1. The CDR3 consists of 15 residues. CDR1 LGHNA and CDR2 YNFKEQ come from the germline V gene. With V trimmed by 2 bases and J by 6 bases, 6 bases remained unmatched. The CDR3 sequence is CASSQPGTGGFEQYF. Written as DNA, the CDR3 is TGTGCCAGCAGCCAACCCGGGACAGGGGGTTTCGAGCAGTACTTC.

The genes are TRBV5-1 and TRBJ2-7; TRBD1 agrees at 10 bases. Germline V gene sequence: CDR1 SGHRS, CDR2 YFSETQ. The CDR3 is 14 residues long. The ends lost 2 bases at V and 5 bases at J; junction bases unmatched: 4. The CDR3 coding sequence is TGCGCCAGCAGCTTCCCGACAGGGGGCAACGAGCAGTACTTC. This sequence encodes CASSFPTGGNEQYF.

CDR3 in DNA: TGCGCCAGCAGCTTGGCCCCCGGTGAAGCTTTCTTT. This translates into CASSLAPGEAFF. The V call is TRBV5-1, the J call TRBJ1-1; no definite D call. The germline V gene encodes CDR1 SGHRS and CDR2 YFSETQ. The CDR3 covers 12 residues. V lost 0 bases to trimming and J lost 7 bases, with 7 bases between them.